This T cell receptor (beta chain) appears in the sequencing data of a study of shared clonotypes between healthy human individuals. Germline CDR1 SGDLS, CDR2 YYNGEE. The CDR3 sequence is 13 residues long. Between the trimmed V and J ends, which lost 3 bases and 2 bases, there was a span of 8 bases. The repertoire was sequenced with immunoSEQ multiplex PCR; TCRdb's copy has only in-frame clones and lacks some. The table records hundreds of thousands of clones, 85% to 95% of them present only once. Naive CD8 cells lacked CD45RO, underwent positive selection for CCR7 and left out terminally differentiated effector memory CD45RA+ cells. This clone came up once.

The specimen sequenced was naive CD8+ T cells sorted from blood. This chain uses TRBV9 with TRBJ2-5; D unclear. This receptor was identified in a woman aged 30 to 39 in good health. For the CDR3, the DNA is TGTGCCAGCAGCGCAAGCCCGCAAGAGACCCAGTACTTC. Protein product: CASSASPQETQYF.